The sequence of this T cell receptor (beta chain) was determined in a study of beta chain features in type 1 diabetes. The CDR3 is made up of 11 amino acids. CDR1 MNHNY and CDR2 SVGAGI come from the germline V gene (reference sequence). The V segment lost 10 bases and the J segment 4 bases; nucleotides outside the gene matches: 4. Expressed TCRB transcripts were sequenced because the entire RNA isolate underwent reverse transcription. Profiling relied on immunoSEQ multiplex PCR, and the TCRdb table lists in-frame clones only, not all of them. This sample has around 340,000 clones, with less than 10% found just once.

The receptor was isolated from a young woman in good health. The sequencing input was central memory CD4+ T cells from blood. The chain carries TRBV6-6 and TRBJ2-7; 7 bases are shared with TRBD1. This chain's CDR3 is CATKDRYEQYF. In DNA, the CDR3 is TGTGCCACCAAGGACAGGTACGAGCAGTACTTC.